Each of the 22 T cell receptor beta chains below was sequenced from the same sample in a study of response to subunit inactivated influenza vaccine (dated by TCRdb to 2016 to 2019). The library was made by RT-PCR. Data came from an Illumina HiSeq 2500. TCRdb passed the public sequencing reads through fastp at Q25 and MiXCR, retaining productive beta sequences. CDR3 protein sequences are deduplicated, and each keeps its most common genes and DNA. This sample has around 530,000 distinct CDR3 sequences in its table, and approximately 15% of those were observed once. 3% to 3.5% of the sample comes from the top ten. The specimen was CD4+ T cells sorted from PBMCs, collected approximately 25 months after vaccination. These receptors were obtained from a man aged 50 to 69 who received an inactivated influenza vaccine. Donor details come from another sample of the same person, matched by shared clones.

This clonotype was seen more than once but under ten times. The rearrangement uses TRBV12-3 or TRBV12-4 and TRBJ2-2; D unresolved. V lost 4 bases, J lost 9 bases, and 9 bases lay in between. There are 12 residues in the CDR3. The CDR3 reads CASSSYIRELFF. Here the CDR3 DNA reads TGTGCCAGCAGTTCGTACATCAGGGAGCTGTTTTTT.

As DNA, the CDR3 is TGTGCCAGCGCTGGGTTTTCAGATACGCAGTATTTT. Its translation is CASAGFSDTQYF. The rearrangement uses TRBV4-2 and TRBJ2-3; D uncertain. CDR3 length equals 12 residues. Germline loops: CDR1 LGHNA, CDR2 YNFKEQ. The V end was cut by 8 bases, the J end by 4 bases, with 10 bases between.

The chain couples TRBV4-1 to TRBJ2-4; D ambiguous. The CDR3 covers 16 residues. Looked up from germline, CDR1 is MGHRA and CDR2 is YSYEKL. The V and J ends lost 1 base and 0 bases respectively, with 10 bases between them. The CDR3 nucleotides read TGCGCCAGCAGCCAAGTATTTCTTGTAGCCAAAAACATTCAGTACTTC. Its protein product is CASSQVFLVAKNIQYF.

This clonotype showed up many times. The chain has TRBV24-1 and TRBJ2-5; 8 positions agree with TRBD2. CDR3 length: 16 residues. The germline V gene encodes CDR1 KGHDR and CDR2 SFDVKD. The J segment lost 4 bases and the V segment lost 9 bases, leaving 15 bases of the junction unmatched. This CDR3 reads CATPSGSGLRGETQYF. CDR3 sequence (DNA): TGTGCCACCCCCAGCGGGAGTGGGTTGCGGGGAGAGACCCAGTACTTC.

This clonotype was detected many times. The chain has TRBV5-1 and TRBJ2-3; 7 bases map to TRBD1. Germline CDR1 reads SGHRS; CDR2 reads YFSETQ. CDR3 length: 14 residues. With V trimmed by 4 bases and J by 5 bases, 7 bases remained unmatched. CDR3 loop: CASSRDRVVDTQYF. In nucleotides, the CDR3 is TGCGCCAGCAGCCGTGACAGGGTTGTAGATACGCAGTATTTT.

In its sample, this clonotype was seen a few times. The chain recombines TRBV7-2 with TRBJ2-1, with TRBD1 matching over 9 bases. In germline, CDR1 is SGHTA, CDR2 FQGNSA. The J segment lost 6 bases and the V segment lost 1 base, leaving 4 bases of the junction unmatched. The CDR3 extends over 15 amino acids. CDR3 protein: CASSLGGQGINEQFF. Written as DNA, the CDR3 is TGTGCCAGCAGCTTAGGCGGACAGGGGATCAATGAGCAGTTCTTC.

This clonotype was counted only a few times. The chain combines TRBV6-1 with TRBJ2-1; no definite D call. This CDR3 contains 14 residues. Per the germline V gene, CDR1 is MNHNS and CDR2 is SASEGT. The V end lost 8 bases, the J end lost 2 bases, and 13 bases lay between the germline ends. The CDR3 sequence: CASGSALPYNEQFF. The CDR3 DNA sequence: TGTGCCAGCGGGTCGGCTCTCCCCTACAATGAGCAGTTCTTC.

This clonotype was seen more than once but under ten times. The chain has TRBV29-1 and TRBJ2-3; TRBD1 agrees at 8 bases. Germline assignment: CDR1 SQVTM and CDR2 ANQGSEA. This CDR3 region has 14 residues. With 6 bases clipped from V and 1 base from J, the junction kept 6 bases outside the gene matches. CDR3 bases: TGCAGCGTCACGCCGGACAGGGGCACAGATACGCAGTATTTT. Protein sequence: CSVTPDRGTDTQYF.

This chain joins TRBV5-5 and TRBJ1-1, with D possibly TRBD1 on 6 matching bases. Trimming stripped 6 bases from V and 7 bases from J, with 16 bases between. The CDR3 runs to 13 residues. Germline V gene data show CDR1 as SGHKS and CDR2 as YYEKEE (reference sequence). The CDR3 bases are TGTGCCAGCACCCCAGGGGCGCGGGGTGAAGCTTTCTTT. This codes for CASTPGARGEAFF.

The chain recombines TRBV6-1 with TRBJ1-5; D is unresolved. The CDR3 length is 13 residues. Germline V gene data show CDR1 as MNHNS and CDR2 as SASEGT. Trimming took 6 bases from V and 0 from J, leaving 6 bases between them. CDR3 nucleotides: TGTGCCAGCAGACTGCATAGCAATCAGCCCCAGCATTTT. Protein: CASRLHSNQPQHF.

V and J are TRBV4-2 and TRBJ2-7; TRBD2 matches at 8 bases. After removal of 1 base from V and 0 bases from J, the junction contained 8 bases not matched to a gene. CDR1 is LGHNA, CDR2 YNFKEQ, per germline. The CDR3 loop spans 17 amino acids. CDR3 nucleotide sequence: TGTGCCAGCAGCCAAGGAAGGTCAAGCGGGAGCTCCTACGAGCAGTACTTC. Residues: CASSQGRSSGSSYEQYF.

This rearrangement joins TRBV19 to TRBJ1-1; a possible D gene is TRBD1 (6 bases). CDR3 length equals 15 residues. Germline CDR1 reads LNHDA; CDR2 reads SQIVND (reference sequence). Trimming shortened V by 4 bases and J by 7 bases, and 19 bases separated the two germline ends. As DNA, the CDR3 is TGTGCCAGTAGTACCTATACAGGGACGAACGGTGAAGCTTTCTTT. It is translated as CASSTYTGTNGEAFF.

This clonotype was detected many times. This sequence joins TRBV5-1 and TRBJ2-6; a weak D match, TRBD2 (5 bases). V was pared by 0 bases and J by 4 bases, with 8 bases between. This CDR3 comprises 15 residues. Germline V gene lookup returns CDR1 SGHRS and CDR2 YFSETQ. CDR3 sequence (DNA): TGCGCCAGCAGCTTGGTCGGGGTCGGGGCCAACGTCCTGACTTTC. Its protein is CASSLVGVGANVLTF. The full variable domain, in which reference TRBV5-1 and TRBJ2-6 provide the parts outside the CDR3, is KAGVTQTPRYLIKTRGQQVTLSCSPISGHRSVSWYQQTPGQGLQFLFEYFSETQRNKGNFPGRFSGRQFSNSRSEMNVSTLELGDSALYLCASSLVGVGANVLTFGAGSRLTVL.

This clonotype came up a few times. This rearrangement joins TRBV28 to TRBJ1-5, with D possibly matching TRBD1 (5 bases). This CDR3 comprises 13 residues. Germline CDR1 and CDR2: MDHEN and SYDVKM. Trimming left V 3 bases short and J 7 bases short, with 10 bases between. This CDR3 reads CASSFLKGQPQHF. The CDR3 DNA follows: TGTGCCAGCAGTTTCCTTAAGGGGCAGCCCCAGCATTTT.

This chain links TRBV7-9 with TRBJ2-1, with D unresolved. Trimming left V 1 base short and J 8 bases short, with 9 bases between. This CDR3 comprises 13 residues. The germline V gene encodes CDR1 SEHNR and CDR2 FQNEAQ (reference sequence). The CDR3 DNA reads as TGTGCCAGCAGCTTAGGGGCGTACCATGAGCAGTTCTTC. Encoded protein: CASSLGAYHEQFF.

This clonotype was detected only a few times. The chain links TRBV9 to TRBJ2-7; 9 nucleotides line up with TRBD1. Trimming took 4 bases from V and 2 from J; bases not matched to a gene: 10. The germline gives CDR1 SGDLS, CDR2 YYNGEE. This CDR3 comprises 16 residues. CDR3 bases: TGTGCCAGCAGCTCCCGTAGACAGGGGGAACCCTACGAGCAGTACTTC. Its protein product is CASSSRRQGEPYEQYF. Full variable domain (remainder filled in from reference TRBV9 and TRBJ2-7): DSGVTQTPKHLITATGQRVTLRCSPRSGDLSVYWYQQSLDQGLQFLIQYYNGEERAKGNILERFSAQQFPDLHSELNLSSLELGDSALYFCASSSRRQGEPYEQYFGPGTRLTVT.

This clonotype came up many times. The chain uses TRBV28 and TRBJ2-1, with 9 bases lining up with TRBD2. V dropped 4 bases and J dropped 3; count of bases not matched to a gene: 13. Germline assignment: CDR1 MDHEN and CDR2 SYDVKM. The CDR3 is made up of 18 amino acids. This chain's CDR3 is CASSSPISGTSIYNEQFF. The CDR3 DNA follows: TGTGCCAGCAGTTCGCCTATCTCCGGGACTAGCATCTACAATGAGCAGTTCTTC.

The rearrangement joins TRBV6-5 to TRBJ2-2; D is unresolved. This CDR3 comprises 13 residues. The germline gives CDR1 MNHEY, CDR2 SVGAGI. V was clipped by 2 bases and J by 4 bases, with 5 bases between them. This chain's CDR3 is CASSYRRTGELFF. The CDR3 DNA is TGTGCCAGCAGTTACAGGCGCACCGGGGAGCTGTTTTTT.

The sample holds many counts of this clonotype. The chain joins TRBV6-4 to TRBJ2-1, with 7 bases aligning to TRBD2. Germline V gene lookup returns CDR1 MRHNA and CDR2 SNTAGT. The CDR3 has 14 amino acids. The junction had 6 bases not matched to a gene; V was cut back by 4 bases and J by 6 bases. The CDR3 nucleotides are TGTGCCAGCAGTGGAGGCGGGAGTATCAATGAGCAGTTCTTC. Its protein is CASSGGGSINEQFF.

This chain joins TRBV6-5 and TRBJ1-3; D remains ambiguous. Germline V gene lookup returns CDR1 MNHEY and CDR2 SVGAGI. The V end lost 1 base, the J end lost 4 bases, and 11 bases lay between the germline ends. The CDR3 contains 15 residues. CDR3 nucleotides: TGTGCCAGCAGTTACTACACGGGTTGGGGAAACACCATATATTTT. Its translation is CASSYYTGWGNTIYF.

This chain uses TRBV2 with TRBJ2-2; unclear D gene. Germline loops: CDR1 SNHLY, CDR2 FYNNEI. Between the trimmed V and J ends, which lost 1 base and 3 bases, there was a span of 0 bases. This CDR3 contains 12 residues. CDR3 sequence reads: CASSEDTGELFF. CDR3 DNA sequence: TGTGCCAGCAGTGAAGACACCGGGGAGCTGTTTTTT.

The chain links TRBV12-3 or TRBV12-4 to TRBJ1-5; D uncertain. V was pared by 4 bases and J by 11 bases, with 15 bases between. This CDR3 spans 13 amino acids. CDR3 DNA: TGTGCCAGCAGTTGGTCCCGAGCCTTGGCCCAGCATTTT. This sequence encodes CASSWSRALAQHF.